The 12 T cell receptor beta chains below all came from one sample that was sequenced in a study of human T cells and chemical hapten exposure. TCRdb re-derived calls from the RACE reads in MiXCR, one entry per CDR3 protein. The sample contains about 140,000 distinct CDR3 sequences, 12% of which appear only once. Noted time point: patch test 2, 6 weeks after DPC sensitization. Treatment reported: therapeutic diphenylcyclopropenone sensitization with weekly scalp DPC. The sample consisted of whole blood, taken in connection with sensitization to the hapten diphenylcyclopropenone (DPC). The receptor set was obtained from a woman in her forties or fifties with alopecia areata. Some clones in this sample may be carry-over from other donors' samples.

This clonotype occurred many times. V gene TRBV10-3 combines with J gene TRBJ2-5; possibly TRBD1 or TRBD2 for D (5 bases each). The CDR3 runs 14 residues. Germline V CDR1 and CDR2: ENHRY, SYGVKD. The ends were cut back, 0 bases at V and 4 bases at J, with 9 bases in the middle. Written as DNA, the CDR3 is TGTGCCATCAGTGAGTCTCAGGGAGCAGAGACCCAGTACTTC. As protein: CAISESQGAETQYF.

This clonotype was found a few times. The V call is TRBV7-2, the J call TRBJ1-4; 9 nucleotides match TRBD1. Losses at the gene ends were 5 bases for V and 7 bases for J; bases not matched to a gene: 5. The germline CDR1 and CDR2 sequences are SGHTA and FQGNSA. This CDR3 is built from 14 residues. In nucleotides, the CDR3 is TGTGCCAGCAGCCCGGGACAGGGAGGTGAAAAACTGTTTTTT. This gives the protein CASSPGQGGEKLFF.

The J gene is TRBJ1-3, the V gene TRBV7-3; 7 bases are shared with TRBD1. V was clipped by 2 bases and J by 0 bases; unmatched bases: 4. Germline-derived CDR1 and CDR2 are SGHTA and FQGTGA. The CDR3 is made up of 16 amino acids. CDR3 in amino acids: CASSLEGANSGNTIYF. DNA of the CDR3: TGTGCCAGCAGCTTAGAGGGGGCGAACTCTGGAAACACCATATATTTT.

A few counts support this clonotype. CDR3 sequence (DNA): TGTGCCAGCAGTTGGCGAGGACAGGGGAGTGGCGAGCAGTACTTC. Encoded protein: CASSWRGQGSGEQYF. This rearrangement joins TRBV6-2 or TRBV6-3 to TRBJ2-7, with 9 bases matching TRBD1. V was clipped by 4 bases and J by 6 bases; unmatched bases: 10. The CDR3 extends over 15 amino acids. The V gene's germline CDR1 is MNHEY and CDR2 SVGEGT.

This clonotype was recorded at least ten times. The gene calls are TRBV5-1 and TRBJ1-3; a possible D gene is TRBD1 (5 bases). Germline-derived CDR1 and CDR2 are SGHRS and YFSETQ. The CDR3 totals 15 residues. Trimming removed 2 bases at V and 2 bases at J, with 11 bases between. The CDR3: CASSFGSGAGNTIYF. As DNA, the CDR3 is TGCGCCAGCAGCTTTGGGTCGGGGGCTGGAAACACCATATATTTT.

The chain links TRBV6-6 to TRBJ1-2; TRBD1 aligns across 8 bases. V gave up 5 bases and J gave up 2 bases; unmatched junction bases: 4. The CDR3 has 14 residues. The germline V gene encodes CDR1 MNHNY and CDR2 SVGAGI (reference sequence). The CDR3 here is CASSRDRSNYGYTF. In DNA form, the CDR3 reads TGTGCCAGCAGTCGGGACAGGTCGAACTATGGCTACACCTTC.

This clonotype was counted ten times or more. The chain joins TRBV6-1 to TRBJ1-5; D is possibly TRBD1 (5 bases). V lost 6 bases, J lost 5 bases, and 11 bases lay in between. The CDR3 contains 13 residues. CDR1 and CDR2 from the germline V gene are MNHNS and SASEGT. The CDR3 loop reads CASSLTQDQPQHF. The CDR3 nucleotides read TGTGCCAGCAGCTTGACACAGGATCAGCCCCAGCATTTT.

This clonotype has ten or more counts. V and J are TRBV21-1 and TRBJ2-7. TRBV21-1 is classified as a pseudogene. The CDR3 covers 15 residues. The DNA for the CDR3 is TGTGCCAGCAGCAAAGAACCGGGGAACTCCTACGAGCAGTACTTC. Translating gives CASSKEPGNSYEQYF.

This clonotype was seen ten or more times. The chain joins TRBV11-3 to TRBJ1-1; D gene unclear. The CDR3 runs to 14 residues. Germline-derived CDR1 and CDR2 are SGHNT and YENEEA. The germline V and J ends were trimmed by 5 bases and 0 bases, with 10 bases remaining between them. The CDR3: CASSLRPMNTEAFF. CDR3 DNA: TGTGCCAGCAGCCTTAGACCCATGAACACTGAAGCTTTCTTT. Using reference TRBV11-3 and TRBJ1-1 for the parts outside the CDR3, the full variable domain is EAGVVQSPRYKIIEKKQPVAFWCNPISGHNTLYWYLQNLGQGPELLIRYENEEAVDDSQLPKDRFSAERLKGVDSTLKIQPAELGDSAVYLCASSLRPMNTEAFFGQGTRLTVV.

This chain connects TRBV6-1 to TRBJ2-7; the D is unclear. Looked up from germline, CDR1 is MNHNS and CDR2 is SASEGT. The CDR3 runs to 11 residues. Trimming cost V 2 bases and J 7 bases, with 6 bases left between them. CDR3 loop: CASSEPMEQYF. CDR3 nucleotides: TGTGCCAGCAGTGAACCCATGGAGCAGTACTTC.

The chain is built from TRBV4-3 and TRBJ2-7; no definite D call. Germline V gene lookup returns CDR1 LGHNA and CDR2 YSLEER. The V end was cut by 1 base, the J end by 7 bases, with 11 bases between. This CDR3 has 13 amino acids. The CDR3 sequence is CASSQGRAGEQYF. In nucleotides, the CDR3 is TGCGCCAGCAGCCAAGGACGGGCCGGAGAGCAGTACTTC.

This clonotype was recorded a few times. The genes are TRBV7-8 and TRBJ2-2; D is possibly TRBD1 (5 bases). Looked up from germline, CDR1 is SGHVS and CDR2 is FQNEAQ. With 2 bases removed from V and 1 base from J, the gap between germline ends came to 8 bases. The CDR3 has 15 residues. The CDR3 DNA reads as TGTGCCAGCAGCTTACAGGGCCTGAACACCGGGGAGCTGTTTTTT. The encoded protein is CASSLQGLNTGELFF.